The 17 T cell receptor beta chains listed next were all sequenced from one sample in a study of blood T cell repertoires in COVID-19. The protocol was immunoSEQ multiplex PCR, while the TCRdb copy is restricted to in-frame clones and leaves out a portion. The profile shows around 380,000 clones, around 87% of them singletons. The specimen sequenced was PBMCs or T cells enriched from blood (not recorded which). The source is a man aged 30 to 45 who had recovered from COVID-19.

The chain is built from TRBV3-1 (or the pseudogene TRBV3-2) and TRBJ2-3; no firm D call. V dropped 2 bases and J dropped 6 bases, with 18 bases sitting between them. CDR1 and CDR2 (germline): LGHDT, YNNKEL (reference sequence). This CDR3 spans 16 amino acids. The CDR3 bases are TGTGCCAGCAGCCAACTGCTAGACGTTAAGTCGGATACGCAGTATTTT. Translated: CASSQLLDVKSDTQYF.

The V gene is TRBV5-1, the J gene TRBJ1-3; TRBD1 agrees at 8 bases. The V segment lost 1 base and the J segment 0 bases; nucleotides outside the gene matches: 3. The germline gives CDR1 SGHRS, CDR2 YFSETQ. The CDR3 contains 16 residues. The CDR3 reads CASSLTGGYSGNTIYF. DNA of the CDR3: TGCGCCAGCAGCTTGACAGGGGGTTACTCTGGAAACACCATATATTTT.

J is TRBJ2-3 and V is TRBV10-2; 8 bases fit TRBD1. J gave up 4 bases and V 7 bases, and 13 bases lay outside the gene matches. CDR1 WSHSY and CDR2 SAAADI come from the germline V gene. The CDR3 contains 16 residues. The CDR3 sequence is CASKLLRTGYPDTQYF. DNA for the CDR3: TGCGCCAGCAAACTCCTTCGGACAGGGTACCCAGATACGCAGTATTTT.

The sample holds one count of this clone. CDR3 region: CASSLRTGMNTEAFF. The CDR3 nucleotides are TGTGCCAGCAGCCTTCGGACGGGAATGAACACTGAAGCTTTCTTT. The genes are TRBV5-8 and TRBJ1-1; D gene unclear. Trimming pared 4 bases from V and 0 bases from J, leaving 13 bases between. CDR1 SGHTS and CDR2 YDEGEE come from the germline V gene. This CDR3 has 15 amino acids.

V gene TRBV6-5 combines with J gene TRBJ1-3; D remains unclear. Trimming took off 4 bases at V and 4 bases at J, with 8 bases between the two ends. From germline, CDR1 is MNHEY and CDR2 SVGAGI. This CDR3 contains 13 residues. The CDR3 here is CASSWGGGNTIYF. DNA of the CDR3: TGTGCCAGCAGTTGGGGAGGGGGAAACACCATATATTTT.

The chain uses TRBV7-9 and TRBJ1-2, with 12 nucleotides matching TRBD1. Germline-derived CDR1 and CDR2 are SEHNR and FQNEAQ (reference sequence). V lost 6 bases and J lost 6; bases outside the gene matches: 8. This CDR3 has 15 amino acids. In DNA, the CDR3 is TGTGCCAGCAGACCTAGGGACAGGGGGCACGATGGCTACACCTTC. It encodes CASRPRDRGHDGYTF.

This clone was found a few times. The chain carries TRBV11-2 and TRBJ2-7, with TRBD1 matching over 8 bases. The CDR3 runs to 16 residues. CDR1 SGHAT and CDR2 FQNNGV come from the germline V gene. The J segment lost 6 bases and the V segment lost 5 bases, leaving 15 bases of the junction unmatched. The CDR3 loop reads CASSHTAGGTGGEQYF. The CDR3 DNA reads TGTGCCAGCAGCCATACGGCAGGGGGCACCGGCGGCGAGCAGTACTTC.

This rearrangement joins TRBV19 to TRBJ1-2, with D possibly being TRBD1 (6 bases). V dropped 10 bases and J dropped 3 bases, with 15 bases sitting between them. CDR3 size: 13 residues. From germline, CDR1 is LNHDA and CDR2 SQIVND (reference sequence). The CDR3 reads CATRGHLDYGYTF. In nucleotides, the CDR3 is TGTGCCACCAGGGGCCATTTAGACTATGGCTACACCTTC.

J is TRBJ2-3 and V is TRBV7-2; perhaps TRBD2 as D (6 bases). This CDR3 comprises 13 residues. V shed 7 bases and J shed 3 bases, with 11 bases lying between them. CDR1 is SGHTA, CDR2 FQGNSA, per germline. DNA for the CDR3: TGTGCCAGCACCGACCGGGGGACAGATACGCAGTATTTT. Residues: CASTDRGTDTQYF.

The chain is built from TRBV18 and TRBJ2-7, with 8 bases matching TRBD1. Germline V gene lookup returns CDR1 KGHSH and CDR2 LQKENI. The CDR3 runs 12 residues. V trimming: 5 bases; J trimming: 5 bases; junction bases outside the gene matches: 2. The CDR3 bases are TGTGCCAGCTCATTACAGGGGGACGAGCAGTACTTC. Translated, it gives CASSLQGDEQYF.

The gene calls are TRBV3-1 (or the pseudogene TRBV3-2) and TRBJ2-3, with 8 bases matching TRBD2. The J segment lost 1 base and the V segment lost 3 bases, leaving 0 bases of the junction unmatched. The CDR3 totals 14 residues. Germline values: CDR1 LGHDT, CDR2 YNNKEL (reference sequence). Here the CDR3 reads CASSHSGGTDTQYF. CDR3 DNA: TGTGCCAGCAGCCATAGCGGGGGCACAGATACGCAGTATTTT.

The J gene is TRBJ1-5, the V gene TRBV7-9, with a tentative D call TRBD1 (5 bases). Germline CDR1 is SEHNR and CDR2 is FQNEAQ (reference sequence). V was pared by 0 bases and J by 5 bases, with 8 bases between. This CDR3 contains 14 residues. Written as DNA, the CDR3 is TGTGCCAGCAGCTTAGCGGGGCCCCATCAGCCCCAGCATTTT. Translation gives CASSLAGPHQPQHF.

There are a few counts of this clone. This same CDR3 is encoded by further DNA sequences in the sample. The chain uses TRBV5-1 and TRBJ2-5; D remains unclear. Trimming removed 0 bases from V and 5 bases from J, with 5 bases in between. CDR1 is SGHRS and CDR2 is YFSETQ in the germline V gene. This CDR3 region has 12 residues. As DNA, the CDR3 is TGCGCCAGCAGCTTGGCCGGGGAGACCCAGTACTTC. Protein product: CASSLAGETQYF.

This clone has just a few counts. The chain uses TRBV11-2 and TRBJ1-2; maybe TRBD1 (6 bases). Germline loops: CDR1 SGHAT, CDR2 FQNNGV. The CDR3 sequence is 15 residues long. The ends were cut back, 4 bases at V and 2 bases at J, with 14 bases in the middle. CDR3 sequence: CASSSTGAVNYGYTF. The CDR3 DNA follows: TGTGCCAGCAGCTCGACAGGAGCTGTAAACTATGGCTACACCTTC.

The chain combines TRBV4-1 with TRBJ2-5; 11 bases fit TRBD2. Looked up from germline, CDR1 is MGHRA and CDR2 is YSYEKL. The J segment lost 4 bases and the V segment lost 1 base, leaving 14 bases of the junction unmatched. The CDR3 totals 19 residues. CDR3 residues: CASSQGAASGGFGRETQYF. CDR3 nucleotide sequence: TGCGCCAGCAGCCAAGGGGCGGCTAGCGGGGGGTTTGGGAGAGAGACCCAGTACTTC.

The chain links TRBV7-2 to TRBJ1-3; D may be TRBD1 (6 bases). Germline assignment: CDR1 SGHTA and CDR2 FQGNSA. CDR3 length: 15 residues. V dropped 1 base and J dropped 0 bases, with 7 bases sitting between them. CDR3: CASSLDRVSGNTIYF. CDR3 in DNA: TGTGCCAGCAGCTTAGACAGGGTCTCTGGAAACACCATATATTTT.

J is TRBJ2-1 and V is TRBV10-3; 10 bases are shared with TRBD1. The junction had 4 bases not matched to a gene; V was cut back by 8 bases and J by 6 bases. This CDR3 has 13 residues. The germline V gene has CDR1 ENHRY and CDR2 SYGVKD. In nucleotides, the CDR3 is TGTGCCATCCGGACAGGGGGGAGCAATGAGCAGTTCTTC. Residues: CAIRTGGSNEQFF.